Each of the 13 T cell receptor beta chains below was sequenced from the same sample in a study of fetal regulatory T cell absence and autoimmunity. The data were produced by immunoSEQ multiplex PCR, yet TCRdb's version contains in-frame clones alone and is incomplete. This sample has some 46,000 clones, with about four fifths found just once. Input material: cord blood. These receptors all come from a newborn boy with IPEX syndrome.

This chain's CDR3 is CASSLGTLEAFF. The CDR3 DNA reads as TGTGCCAGCAGCTTAGGAACACTTGAAGCTTTCTTT. This sequence joins TRBV7-9 and TRBJ1-1; D gene ambiguous. This CDR3 is 12 amino acids long. Germline V CDR1 and CDR2: SEHNR, FQNEAQ (reference sequence). Trimming shortened V by 1 base and J by 7 bases, and 7 bases separated the two germline ends.

This clone was found once. J is TRBJ2-1 and V is TRBV5-5; 9 positions match TRBD2. The CDR3 length is 16 residues. V was clipped by 0 bases and J by 4 bases; unmatched bases: 5. Per the germline V gene, CDR1 is SGHKS and CDR2 is YYEKEE (reference sequence). The CDR3 is CASSLASGAPYNEQFF. CDR3 in DNA: TGTGCCAGCAGCTTGGCTAGCGGGGCGCCGTACAATGAGCAGTTCTTC.

This rearrangement joins TRBV6-4 to TRBJ2-3; 12 bases are shared with TRBD2. The CDR3 extends over 13 amino acids. V gave up 9 bases and J gave up 3 bases; unmatched junction bases: 1. Germline CDR1 MRHNA, CDR2 SNTAGT. CDR3: CARGTSGTDTQYF. CDR3 nucleotides: TGTGCCAGAGGGACTAGCGGGACAGATACGCAGTATTTT.

This chain links TRBV19 with TRBJ1-1; no clear D. With 4 bases removed from V and 1 base from J, the gap between germline ends came to 4 bases. The CDR3 has 12 amino acids. Germline CDR1 and CDR2: LNHDA and SQIVND (reference sequence). Here the CDR3 DNA reads TGTGCCAGTAGTACAGGGAACACTGAAGCTTTCTTT. As protein: CASSTGNTEAFF. The full variable domain, in which reference TRBV19 and TRBJ1-1 provide the parts outside the CDR3, is DGGITQSPKYLFRKEGQNVTLSCEQNLNHDAMYWYRQDPGQGLRLIYYSQIVNDFQKGDIAEGYSVSREKKESFPLTVTSAQKNPTAFYLCASSTGNTEAFFGQGTRLTVV.

The rearrangement links TRBV2 to TRBJ1-4; TRBD1 matches at 9 bases. V gave up 8 bases and J gave up 6 bases; unmatched junction bases: 7. This CDR3 spans 14 amino acids. Germline CDR1 reads SNHLY; CDR2 reads FYNNEI. CDR3 region: CASRPGTGYEKLFF. The DNA for the CDR3 is TGTGCCAGCCGACCTGGGACAGGGTATGAAAAACTGTTTTTT.

The chain is built from TRBV27 and TRBJ1-2, with D perhaps TRBD1 (6 bases). The CDR3 loop spans 15 amino acids. The V gene lost 5 bases and the J gene lost 6 bases, with 19 bases spanning the gap. CDR1 and CDR2 from the germline V gene are MNHEY and SMNVEV (reference sequence). The CDR3 is CASSQQGPPRNGYTF. CDR3 DNA sequence: TGTGCCAGCAGTCAGCAGGGGCCCCCACGGAATGGCTACACCTTC.

V gene TRBV7-9 combines with J gene TRBJ1-1; D might be TRBD1 (6 bases). This CDR3 comprises 13 residues. Trimming took 7 bases from V and 6 from J, leaving 15 bases between them. CDR1 is SEHNR, CDR2 FQNEAQ, per germline (reference sequence). The CDR3 DNA reads as TGTGCCAGCAAAGGCCAGGGGTACCCTGAAGCTTTCTTT. Its translation is CASKGQGYPEAFF.

The chain couples TRBV6-1 to TRBJ2-3; D is possibly TRBD1 (5 bases). This CDR3 has 14 residues. Between the trimmed V and J ends, which lost 4 bases and 2 bases, there was a span of 10 bases. Germline V gene sequence: CDR1 MNHNS, CDR2 SASEGT. Here the CDR3 DNA reads TGTGCCAGCAGTGCATACAGGTCCACAGATACGCAGTATTTT. It yields the protein CASSAYRSTDTQYF.

J is TRBJ2-1 and V is TRBV6-5; D ambiguous. Germline CDR1 and CDR2: MNHEY and SVGAGI. The V end was cut by 0 bases, the J end by 0 bases, with 9 bases between. The CDR3 extends over 16 amino acids. CDR3 coding DNA: TGTGCCAGCAGTTACTCACTTCCAAGCTCCTACAATGAGCAGTTCTTC. Its protein product is CASSYSLPSSYNEQFF.

The rearrangement uses TRBV5-1 and TRBJ2-7, with TRBD1 as a possible D gene (6 bases). CDR3 length: 15 residues. With 3 bases removed from V and 6 bases from J, the gap between germline ends came to 19 bases. Germline CDR1 is SGHRS and CDR2 is YFSETQ. The CDR3 is CASSSYQGPEVEQYF. CDR3 DNA sequence: TGCGCCAGCAGCTCCTATCAGGGGCCAGAGGTCGAGCAGTACTTC.

This clone was seen only once. The gene calls are TRBV11-2 and TRBJ2-3; 7 bases line up with TRBD2. Losses at the gene ends were 0 bases for V and 2 bases for J; bases not matched to a gene: 5. Germline CDR1 is SGHAT and CDR2 is FQNNGV. The CDR3 extends over 16 amino acids. CDR3: CASSLEGGNPTDTQYF. In DNA form, the CDR3 reads TGTGCCAGCAGCTTAGAGGGGGGGAATCCCACAGATACGCAGTATTTT. Full variable domain (missing parts from reference TRBV11-2 and TRBJ2-3): EAGVAQSPRYKIIEKRQSVAFWCNPISGHATLYWYQQILGQGPKLLIQFQNNGVVDDSQLPKDRFSAERLKGVDSTLKIQPAKLEDSAVYLCASSLEGGNPTDTQYFGPGTRLTVL.

The chain combines TRBV5-1 with TRBJ1-2; TRBD1 matches at 9 bases. Germline trimming cut 4 bases from V and 0 bases from J; bases unmatched to any gene: 4. CDR3 size: 15 residues. The germline CDR1 and CDR2 sequences are SGHRS and YFSETQ. CDR3 coding DNA: TGCGCCAGCAGCACAGGGGGCGCCCCTAACTATGGCTACACCTTC. It yields the protein CASSTGGAPNYGYTF.

The genes are TRBV13 and TRBJ2-7; 10 bases match TRBD1. The length of the CDR3 is 16 residues. Germline CDR1 is PRHDT and CDR2 is FYEKMQ (reference sequence). The trim removed 5 bases at V and 5 bases at J, leaving 12 bases unmatched. Here the CDR3 DNA reads TGTGCCAGCAGCCTAACCCGACAGGGGGCGCAACACGAGCAGTACTTC. Translation gives CASSLTRQGAQHEQYF.